One and the same sample provided the 2 T cell receptor beta chains below, sequenced in a study of long-term antiretroviral therapy in people with HIV. Investigators performed immunoSEQ version v3.0 at survey level. Measured with immunoSEQ multiplex PCR; TCRdb has only the in-frame clones, and not every one. The sample shows around 21,000 clones, around 84% of them seen only once. This specimen was unsorted PBMCs, taken 1.9 years after starting antiretroviral therapy. The origin of the receptors is a woman aged 45-59 years with HIV.

V is TRBV6-5 and J is TRBJ1-3; D is undetermined. Germline V lookup: CDR1 MNHEY, CDR2 SVGAGI. V was pared by 5 bases and J by 0 bases, with 11 bases between. There are 15 residues in the CDR3. CDR3 sequence (DNA): TGTGCCAGCAGTCTTCAGAGTTTCTCTGGAAACACCATATATTTT. Protein product: CASSLQSFSGNTIYF.

V and J are TRBV10-2 and TRBJ2-5, with D unclear. This CDR3 is built from 11 residues. The V gene lost 3 bases and the J gene lost 6 bases, with 5 bases spanning the gap. Germline V gives CDR1 WSHSY, CDR2 SAAADI. The CDR3 DNA reads as TGCGCCAGCAGTGATTTACAGACCCAGTACTTC. This codes for CASSDLQTQYF.